This T cell receptor (beta chain) was identified in a study of cytomegalovirus exposure and HLA in healthy donors. Study as a whole: Early release data held about 85 million unique TCRs from HLA-typed donors.

PCR involved 60 Vbeta and 13 Jbeta primers. The repertoire was sequenced with immunoSEQ multiplex PCR; TCRdb's copy has only in-frame clones and lacks some. The table lists under 200,000 clones, 65% to 90% of them singletons, with approximately 2.1% in the top ten. The ends lost 4 bases at V and 4 bases at J; junction bases unmatched: 6. The germline gives CDR1 GTSNPN, CDR2 SVGIG (reference sequence). The CDR3 runs to 13 residues. Findings and limits, study-wide: Trimming of TCR beta V- and J-genes showed a link, identified in a later analysis, to a missense DCLRE1C variant. Researchers catalogued 164 TCR beta chains as cytomegalovirus-associated. TCR association rates varied by HLA locus in a later analysis, with DRB1 highest and HLA-C lowest.

Turning to this clone: Its antigen remains unidentified.

This sequence joins TRBV30 and TRBJ1-1; 7 nucleotides agree with TRBD1. This clonotype was obtained from a male donor in good health and CMV-seronegative. Source material: PBMCs. The DNA for the CDR3 is TGTGCCTGGACCCGACAGGGATCCACTGAAGCTTTCTTT. Residues: CAWTRQGSTEAFF.